This passage covers 24 T cell receptor beta chains from one sample sequenced in a study of cytomegalovirus exposure and HLA in healthy donors (dated by TCRdb to the late 2010s). The library relied on the immunoSEQ multiplex PCR assay. TCRdb took this table from immuneACCESS and kept in-frame rearrangements with V and J called. Such tables lack part of the clones; where checked against another copy, unresolved V genes explain under half of the gap, and the rest is unexplained. The sample table records fewer than 150,000 clones; 75% to 90% of these occur just once. About 4.4% of the sample belongs to the ten largest clones. Sequenced sample: PBMCs. The receptor source for this set is a man aged 18 to 29 in good health and CMV-seropositive.

The chain is built from TRBV6-5 and TRBJ2-7; 7 bases are a match to TRBD1. Looked up from germline, CDR1 is MNHEY and CDR2 is SVGAGI. The CDR3 runs to 11 residues. With 10 bases clipped from V and 3 bases from J, the junction kept 3 bases outside the gene matches. CDR3 sequence: CATGGVYEQYF. Here the CDR3 DNA reads TGTGCCACAGGGGGAGTCTACGAGCAGTACTTC.

V usage is TRBV6-1 and J usage is TRBJ2-3; 11 bases fit TRBD1. Unmatched junction bases numbered 3, after V lost 5 bases and J lost 2 bases. Germline assignment: CDR1 MNHNS and CDR2 SASEGT. CDR3 length: 15 amino acids. The CDR3 DNA reads as TGTGCCAGCAGTATAGGACAGGGGGCCACAGATACGCAGTATTTT. Its protein is CASSIGQGATDTQYF.

The sample holds a few counts of this clone. The chain links TRBV5-4 to TRBJ1-2, with 7 bases lining up with TRBD1. This CDR3 has 14 amino acids. With V trimmed by 4 bases and J by 5 bases, 8 bases remained unmatched. The germline V gene encodes CDR1 SGHNT and CDR2 YYREEE (reference sequence). The CDR3 sequence is CASSLGDRLYGYTF. CDR3 DNA: TGTGCCAGCAGCCTCGGGGACAGATTGTATGGCTACACCTTC.

The chain links TRBV28 to TRBJ2-7; the D is unclear. Trimming pared 5 bases from V and 3 bases from J, leaving 5 bases between. Germline CDR1 reads MDHEN; CDR2 reads SYDVKM. The CDR3 covers 11 residues. CDR3 DNA: TGTGCCAGCAGTCTAAACTACGAGCAGTACTTC. Protein: CASSLNYEQYF.

The rearrangement links TRBV11-3 to TRBJ2-1, with 10 bases matching TRBD1. Trimming took 5 bases from V and 9 from J; bases not matched to a gene: 7. This CDR3 spans 14 amino acids. CDR1 and CDR2 from the germline V gene are SGHNT and YENEEA. The CDR3 coding sequence is TGTGCCAGCAGCACCCGGACAGGGGGTGGTGAGCAGTTCTTC. Protein product: CASSTRTGGGEQFF.

The rearrangement joins TRBV11-2 to TRBJ1-6; TRBD1 agrees at 7 bases. The V segment lost 4 bases and the J segment 14 bases; nucleotides outside the gene matches: 11. Germline assignment: CDR1 SGHAT and CDR2 FQNNGV. The CDR3 has 14 residues. The CDR3 loop reads CASSSTGNKKSLHF. CDR3 bases: TGTGCCAGCAGCTCGACAGGGAATAAGAAGTCCCTCCACTTT.

V is TRBV11-2 and J is TRBJ2-1; TRBD2 agrees at 9 bases. Germline V gene lookup returns CDR1 SGHAT and CDR2 FQNNGV. V was pared by 3 bases and J by 0 bases, with 9 bases of the junction left unmatched. This CDR3 contains 18 residues. The CDR3 protein is CASSFLRGGPRSYNEQFF. In DNA, the CDR3 is TGTGCCAGCAGCTTCTTGCGGGGGGGCCCGCGCTCCTACAATGAGCAGTTCTTC. Full variable domain (rest looked up from reference TRBV11-2 and TRBJ2-1): EAGVAQSPRYKIIEKRQSVAFWCNPISGHATLYWYQQILGQGPKLLIQFQNNGVVDDSQLPKDRFSAERLKGVDSTLKIQPAKLEDSAVYLCASSFLRGGPRSYNEQFFGPGTRLTVL.

The rearrangement links TRBV2 to TRBJ1-2; D is uncertain. Between the trimmed V and J ends, which lost 6 bases and 5 bases, there was a span of 13 bases. The CDR3 is made up of 13 amino acids. The germline V gene has CDR1 SNHLY and CDR2 FYNNEI. CDR3 sequence (DNA): TGTGCCAGCAGCGCCGGTCCTAGATATGGCTACACCTTC. Its protein product is CASSAGPRYGYTF. Full variable domain (rest looked up from reference TRBV2 and TRBJ1-2): EPEVTQTPSHQVTQMGQEVILRCVPISNHLYFYWYRQILGQKVEFLVSFYNNEISEKSEIFDDQFSVERPDGSNFTLKIRSTKLEDSAMYFCASSAGPRYGYTFGSGTRLTVV.

The CDR3 here is CASSKASLLRTSGGSSYEQYF. CDR3 DNA: TGTGCCAGTAGTAAGGCCAGCCTCCTCCGGACTAGCGGGGGTTCCTCCTACGAGCAGTACTTC. The chain uses TRBV19 and TRBJ2-7; 13 bases align to TRBD2. Germline V gene sequence: CDR1 LNHDA, CDR2 SQIVND (reference sequence). CDR3 length equals 21 residues. V shed 4 bases and J 0 bases; nucleotides not matched to a gene: 18.

The chain has TRBV27 and TRBJ2-7; 12 nucleotides match TRBD1. V was clipped by 4 bases and J by 7 bases; unmatched bases: 5. The CDR3 is made up of 14 amino acids. Germline V CDR1 and CDR2: MNHEY, SMNVEV (reference sequence). CDR3 loop: CASSSGQGAREQYF. For the CDR3, the DNA is TGTGCCAGCAGTTCGGGACAGGGGGCACGTGAGCAGTACTTC.

The chain is built from TRBV28 and TRBJ1-2; D unclear. Per germline, CDR1 MDHEN and CDR2 SYDVKM. With 6 bases removed from V and 6 bases from J, the gap between germline ends came to 17 bases. The CDR3 is 14 amino acids. The CDR3 loop is CASSPTRQAHGYTF. The CDR3 bases are TGTGCCAGCAGCCCCACCCGGCAGGCCCATGGCTACACCTTC.

The rearrangement uses TRBV27 and TRBJ2-7; 10 bases agree with TRBD1. The junction had 10 bases not matched to a gene; V was cut back by 5 bases and J by 3 bases. The length of the CDR3 is 16 residues. Per the germline V gene, CDR1 is MNHEY and CDR2 is SMNVEV (reference sequence). As DNA, the CDR3 is TGTGCCAGCAGTCCTGGGGCGGGACAGGGGAACTACGAGCAGTACTTC. Its translation: CASSPGAGQGNYEQYF.

This clone was found a few times. This chain joins TRBV4-2 and TRBJ2-7; D gene uncertain. There are 12 residues in the CDR3. Germline V gene sequence: CDR1 LGHNA, CDR2 YNFKEQ. V lost 2 bases to trimming and J lost 6 bases, with 8 bases between them. CDR3 in DNA: TGTGCCAGCAGCCAATTGGCAGGCGAGCAGTACTTC. It yields the protein CASSQLAGEQYF.

A few counts support this clone. The rearrangement joins TRBV9 to TRBJ2-2; maybe TRBD2 (6 bases). There are 15 residues in the CDR3. With 3 bases removed from V and 5 bases from J, the gap between germline ends came to 14 bases. Per germline, CDR1 SGDLS and CDR2 YYNGEE. The DNA for the CDR3 is TGTGCCAGCAGCGCCCGGGACTCAAGGACCGGGGAGCTGTTTTTT. This gives the protein CASSARDSRTGELFF.

This chain uses TRBV5-4 with TRBJ1-1, with 8 nucleotides matching TRBD1. The CDR3 length is 14 residues. CDR1 and CDR2 (germline): SGHNT, YYREEE (reference sequence). Trimming at V came to 4 bases and at J to 4 bases, leaving 6 bases not matched to a gene. The CDR3 coding sequence is TGTGCCAGCAGCCCGCGGACAGGGAGCACTGAAGCTTTCTTT. As protein: CASSPRTGSTEAFF.

This clone has just one count. The gene calls are TRBV2 and TRBJ2-7, with D possibly TRBD1 on 5 matching bases. The V and J ends lost 3 bases and 4 bases respectively, with 16 bases between them. This CDR3 is 15 amino acids long. Germline V gene data show CDR1 as SNHLY and CDR2 as FYNNEI. The CDR3 DNA reads TGTGCCAGCAGTGAGGGGCAGTCAGGAGTTTACGAGCAGTACTTC. Amino acid sequence: CASSEGQSGVYEQYF.

The gene calls are TRBV4-2 and TRBJ2-3; 10 bases map to TRBD2. Germline V CDR1 and CDR2: LGHNA, YNFKEQ. The V segment lost 2 bases and the J segment 1 base; nucleotides outside the gene matches: 6. CDR3 length: 17 amino acids. CDR3 DNA: TGTGCCAGCAGCCAAACGGGACTAGCGAGTGGCACAGATACGCAGTATTTT. As protein: CASSQTGLASGTDTQYF.

J is TRBJ1-3 and V is TRBV5-1; D is uncertain. The CDR3 is made up of 15 amino acids. With 1 base removed from V and 2 bases from J, the gap between germline ends came to 10 bases. Germline lookup yields CDR1 SGHRS and CDR2 YFSETQ. CDR3 coding DNA: TGCGCCAGCAGCTTGAATGCAGGAACTGGAAACACCATATATTTT. The encoded protein is CASSLNAGTGNTIYF.

A single count supports this clone. The J gene is TRBJ1-2, the V gene TRBV9, with a weak D call TRBD1 (5 bases). CDR1 is SGDLS and CDR2 is YYNGEE in the germline V gene. The CDR3 spans 13 residues. Between the trimmed V and J ends, which lost 7 bases and 8 bases, there was a span of 18 bases. In DNA, the CDR3 is TGTGCCAGCTCCCGCCCTGGGGGGGGAGGCTACACCTTC. Amino acid sequence: CASSRPGGGGYTF.

The CDR3 loop reads CASSLGHSGGPHEQYF. The CDR3 region has the DNA TGTGCCAGCAGTTTAGGCCATAGCGGGGGGCCCCACGAGCAGTACTTC. V usage is TRBV27 and J usage is TRBJ2-7; TRBD2 aligns across 10 bases. Trimming removed 2 bases from V and 5 bases from J; junction bases left unmatched: 9. This CDR3 is 16 amino acids long. CDR1 is MNHEY, CDR2 SMNVEV, per germline (reference sequence).

The rearrangement joins TRBV2 to TRBJ2-2; 8 positions agree with TRBD1. Per the germline V gene, CDR1 is SNHLY and CDR2 is FYNNEI. The CDR3 runs 13 residues. V gave up 4 bases and J gave up 6 bases; unmatched junction bases: 1. The CDR3 nucleotides read TGTGCCAGCAGTGGGACAGGGCCCGGGGAGCTGTTTTTT. Translating it yields CASSGTGPGELFF.

This clone appeared once. CDR3 sequence reads: CASSLDPSGEIDEQYF. CDR3 bases: TGTGCCAGCAGCTTGGATCCCAGCGGCGAAATCGACGAGCAGTACTTC. The gene calls are TRBV5-6 and TRBJ2-7; D is possibly TRBD2 (5 bases). The CDR3 has 16 residues. Trimming removed 0 bases at V and 5 bases at J, with 18 bases between. The germline gives CDR1 SGHDT, CDR2 YYEEEE.

V gene TRBV27 combines with J gene TRBJ1-5, with 8 bases lining up with TRBD1. This CDR3 is built from 15 residues. The germline V gene encodes CDR1 MNHEY and CDR2 SMNVEV (reference sequence). V shed 0 bases and J 5 bases; nucleotides not matched to a gene: 3. CDR3 region: CASSLSDRGDQPQHF. The CDR3 coding sequence is TGTGCCAGCAGTTTATCCGACAGGGGAGATCAGCCCCAGCATTTT.

The gene calls are TRBV7-2 and TRBJ2-1; 8 positions match TRBD1. Germline values: CDR1 SGHTA, CDR2 FQGNSA. The CDR3 runs 13 residues. Trimming took 4 bases from V and 15 from J; bases not matched to a gene: 11. This CDR3 reads CASSSGQGAGSFF. DNA for the CDR3: TGTGCCAGCAGCTCAGGCCAGGGGGCTGGGTCGTTCTTC.